This T cell receptor (beta chain) was recorded in a study of control samples from healthy donors and cancer patients. V was clipped by 5 bases and J by 15 bases, with 11 bases between them. The CDR3 spans 9 residues. CDR1 GTSNPN and CDR2 SVGIG come from the germline V gene (reference sequence). Sequencing used immunoSEQ multiplex PCR; TCRdb keeps in-frame clones, though not all of them. The table includes 110,000 to 150,000 clones, under 90% detected once. V and J are TRBV30 and TRBJ1-3; D ambiguous. The TCR comes from a man aged 25 to 45 in good health. Sequencing was carried out using blood. CDR3 amino acids: CAWFRAGYF. The CDR3 region has the DNA TGTGCCTGGTTTAGGGCTGGATATTTT.